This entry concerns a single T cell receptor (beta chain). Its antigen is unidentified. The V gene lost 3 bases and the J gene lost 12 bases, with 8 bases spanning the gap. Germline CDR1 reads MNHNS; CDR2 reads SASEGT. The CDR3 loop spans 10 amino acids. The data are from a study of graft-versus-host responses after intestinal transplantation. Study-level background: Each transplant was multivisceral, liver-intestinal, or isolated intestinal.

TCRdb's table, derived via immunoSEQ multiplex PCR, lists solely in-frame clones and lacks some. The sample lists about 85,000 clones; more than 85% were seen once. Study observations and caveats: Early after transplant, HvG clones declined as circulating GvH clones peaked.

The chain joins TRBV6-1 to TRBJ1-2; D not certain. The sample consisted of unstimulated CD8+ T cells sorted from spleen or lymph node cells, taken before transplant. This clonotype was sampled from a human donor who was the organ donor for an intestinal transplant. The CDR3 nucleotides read TGTGCCAGCAGTGATCGGGTGCACACCTTC. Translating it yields CASSDRVHTF.